This is a list of T cell receptor beta chains from one sample in a study of OX40 agonist ivuxolimab in advanced cancers. The assay was immunoSEQ multiplex PCR, and TCRdb's table has in-frame clones only and misses some. The table lists just over 95,000 clones, under 85% of them singletons. Sample: CD4+ or CD8+ T cells sorted from blood, taken in a trial of the OX40 agonist ivuxolimab. These receptors all stem from an adult with an advanced solid tumor such as melanoma, head and neck, liver or kidney cancer. Each CDR3 is given with its conserved first and last residue. Each record gives: J gene, V gene, D gene, clone size, CDR3 protein, CDR3 DNA. A D gene is named only where the DNA matches it firmly. Not every row has a clone size; where given, it reads once, few, many or a size class.

J: TRBJ2-5; V: TRBV6-5; D: .; size: .; CDR3: CASSGDQDSGETQYF; DNA: TGTGCCAGCAGTGGGGACCAGGACTCGGGAGAGACCCAGTACTTC
J: TRBJ2-7; V: TRBV10-3; D: TRBD2; size: few; CDR3: CAIRRTSGSLISYEQYF; DNA: TGTGCCATCAGACGGACTAGCGGGAGCCTAATCTCCTACGAGCAGTACTTC
J: TRBJ2-7; V: TRBV11-3; D: .; size: .; CDR3: CASSLTGRVVREQYF; DNA: TGTGCCAGCAGCTTAACGGGCCGTGTCGTGAGGGAGCAGTACTTC
J: TRBJ1-5; V: TRBV2; D: TRBD1; size: .; CDR3: CASTRRGRDSGQPQHF; DNA: TGTGCCAGCACAAGAAGGGGCCGGGACAGTGGGCAGCCCCAGCATTTT
J: TRBJ2-7; V: TRBV7-9; D: TRBD1; size: .; CDR3: CASSLAGQAMYEQYF; DNA: TGTGCCAGCAGCTTAGCAGGACAGGCTATGTACGAGCAGTACTTC
J: TRBJ1-1; V: TRBV7-9; D: .; size: .; CDR3: CASSLTGTFNTEAFF; DNA: TGTGCCAGCAGCTTAACGGGGACGTTCAACACTGAAGCTTTCTTT
J: TRBJ2-3; V: TRBV11-2; D: .; size: once; CDR3: CASSLVVFGPGTDTQYF; DNA: TGTGCCAGCAGCTTAGTAGTTTTCGGGCCCGGGACAGATACGCAGTATTTT
J: TRBJ2-2; V: TRBV5-1; D: .; size: .; CDR3: CASSLAGPLITGELFF; DNA: TGCGCCAGCAGCTTGGCCGGGCCCCTTATCACCGGGGAGCTGTTTTTT
J: TRBJ2-7; V: TRBV28; D: .; size: .; CDR3: CASISGGKYEQYF; DNA: TGTGCCAGCATTTCAGGGGGGAAATACGAGCAGTACTTC
J: TRBJ2-2; V: TRBV9; D: .; size: .; CDR3: CASSVGMGSKHGDTGELFF; DNA: TGTGCCAGCAGCGTAGGGATGGGATCAAAACATGGGGACACCGGGGAGCTGTTTTTT
J: TRBJ1-5; V: TRBV6-6; D: .; size: few; CDR3: CASSPSMWAGQPQHF; DNA: TGTGCCAGCAGTCCCTCGATGTGGGCAGGGCAGCCCCAGCATTTT
J: TRBJ2-3; V: TRBV2; D: .; size: .; CDR3: CASRITDTQYF; DNA: TGTGCCAGCAGAATCACAGATACGCAGTATTTT
J: TRBJ1-4; V: TRBV9; D: .; size: .; CDR3: CASSAGRRFF; DNA: TGTGCCAGCAGCGCAGGACGGAGGTTTTTT
J: TRBJ2-3; V: TRBV2; D: TRBD2; size: once; CDR3: CASSEAREGVGDTQYF; DNA: TGTGCCAGCAGTGAAGCGCGGGAGGGAGTAGGGGATACGCAGTATTTT
J: TRBJ2-7; V: TRBV7-9; D: TRBD2; size: .; CDR3: CASSLGLAGPYYEQYF; DNA: TGTGCCAGCAGCTTGGGGCTAGCGGGCCCTTACTACGAGCAGTACTTC